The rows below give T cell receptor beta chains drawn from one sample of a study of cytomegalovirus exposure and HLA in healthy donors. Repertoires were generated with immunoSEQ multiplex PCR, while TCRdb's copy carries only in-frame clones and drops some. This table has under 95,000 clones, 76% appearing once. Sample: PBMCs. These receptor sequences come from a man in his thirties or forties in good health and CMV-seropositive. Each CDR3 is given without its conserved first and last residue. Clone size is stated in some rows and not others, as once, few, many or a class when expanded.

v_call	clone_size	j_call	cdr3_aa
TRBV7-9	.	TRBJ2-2	SSSLTTRGNTGELF
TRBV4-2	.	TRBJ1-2	ASSQQGNYGYT
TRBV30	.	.	AWSVQAGTYEQY
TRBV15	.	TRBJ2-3	ATSNFGTDTQY
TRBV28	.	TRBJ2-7	ASSLGRGEQY
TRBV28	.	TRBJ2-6	ASNRGSTGANVLT
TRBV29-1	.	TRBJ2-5	SVEVDSQETQY
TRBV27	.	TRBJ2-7	ASRPGLYSSYEQY
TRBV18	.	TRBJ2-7	ASSDKYEQY
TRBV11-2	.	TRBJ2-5	ASSLGKETQY
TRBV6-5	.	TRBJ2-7	ASSYSRDRGRYEQY
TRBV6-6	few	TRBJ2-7	ASSKEGTNFYEQY
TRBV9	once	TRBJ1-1	ASSVGSGGGTEAF
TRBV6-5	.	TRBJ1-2	ASSNRAYGYT
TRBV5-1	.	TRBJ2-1	ASSLAGAKYNEQF
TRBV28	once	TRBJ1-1	ASSDLTPPEAF
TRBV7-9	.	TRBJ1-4	ASSLMSATNEKLF
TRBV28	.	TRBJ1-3	ASSFTTVSGNTIY
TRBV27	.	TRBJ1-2	ASSRESLSRDRRHYGYT
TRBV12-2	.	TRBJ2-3	ASQAGESDTQY
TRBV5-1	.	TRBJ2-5	ASSLDGTGQETQY
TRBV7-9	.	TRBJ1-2	ASSLGGNYGYT
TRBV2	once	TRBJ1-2	ASRQGNYGYT
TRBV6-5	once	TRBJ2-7	ASSFTGRQY
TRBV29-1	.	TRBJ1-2	SVVTANYGYT
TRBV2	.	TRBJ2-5	ASSIQGSRRETQY
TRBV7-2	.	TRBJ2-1	ASSSGTVNEQF
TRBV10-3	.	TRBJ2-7	AISESNVGAYEQY
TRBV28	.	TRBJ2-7	ASSSGQGFTNQY
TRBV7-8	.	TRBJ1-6	ASRRDSSSYNSPLH
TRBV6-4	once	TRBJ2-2	ATSLREGDGELF
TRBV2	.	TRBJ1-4	ASKAQGGSGEKLF
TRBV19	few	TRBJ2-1	ASSPSGGVYNEQF
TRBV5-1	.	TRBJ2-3	ASSYWRVTDTQY
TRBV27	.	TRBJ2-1	ASSSPTGHEQF
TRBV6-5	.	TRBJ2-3	ASSYSIGGGDTQY
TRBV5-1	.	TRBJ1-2	ASSWGTGSNYGHT
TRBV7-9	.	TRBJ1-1	ASSLLGAEAF
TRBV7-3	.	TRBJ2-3	ASSFAAATDTQY
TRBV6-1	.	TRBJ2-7	ASSLFRDSRD
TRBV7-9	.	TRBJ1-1	SSSLDQGRAF